This is a list of T cell receptor beta chains from one sample in a study of OX40 agonist ivuxolimab in advanced cancers. Sequencing was performed with immunoSEQ multiplex PCR; in TCRdb, only in-frame clones are kept and a portion is missing. The data hold 70,000 to 80,000 clones, with about 90% observed a single time. The sequencing here drew on CD4+ or CD8+ T cells sorted from blood, taken in a trial of the OX40 agonist ivuxolimab. These TCRs come from an adult with an advanced solid tumor such as melanoma, head and neck, liver or kidney cancer. Each CDR3 is given with its conserved first and last residue. The order of the fields is clone size, D gene, J gene, V gene, CDR3 DNA, CDR3 protein. D genes are given only for firm matches. Clone sizes are given selectively: once, few, many, or a class where the clone is expanded.

NA,TRBD2,TRBJ2-3,TRBV6-6,TGTGCCAGCAGAGCGGGGATCACAGATACGCAGTATTTT,CASRAGITDTQYF
NA,TRBD1,TRBJ1-6,TRBV4-2,TGTGCCAGCAGCTCACCGACAGGGGGAGGATCACCCCTCCACTTT,CASSSPTGGGSPLHF
NA,NA,TRBJ2-5,TRBV6-5,TGTGCCAGCAGTTCCCCCAAGGCAGGGAGAGGGGAGACCCAGTACTTC,CASSSPKAGRGETQYF
NA,TRBD2,TRBJ2-3,TRBV9,TGTGCCAGCAGCCTGACTAGCGGGGGGGCCGGAGATACGCAGTATTTT,CASSLTSGGAGDTQYF
NA,NA,TRBJ2-6,TRBV19,TGTGCCAGTAGTACCGGACAGTCTGGGGCCAACGTCCTGACTTTC,CASSTGQSGANVLTF
NA,NA,TRBJ1-2,TRBV5-4,TGTGCCAGCAGCTTGGTAGGGGGACTGGGTGGCTACACCTTC,CASSLVGGLGGYTF
NA,NA,TRBJ2-2,TRBV5-1,TGCGCCAGCAGCTTGGGGCAGGGAACCGGGGAGCTGTTTTTT,CASSLGQGTGELFF
few,NA,TRBJ2-3,TRBV28,TGTGCCAGCAGTTTTTCAGATACGCAGTATTTT,CASSFSDTQYF
NA,NA,TRBJ2-1,TRBV16,TGTGCCAGCAGCCAATCGAACAGGGTTGGTGAGCAGTTCTTC,CASSQSNRVGEQFF
NA,NA,TRBJ1-4,TRBV29-1,TGCAGCGTCCTTCCTCAGGGGAATAATGAAAAACTGTTTTTT,CSVLPQGNNEKLFF
NA,NA,TRBJ1-6,TRBV9,TGTGCCAGCAGCGTAGGCGGGACGGATAATTCACCCCTCCACTTT,CASSVGGTDNSPLHF
NA,NA,TRBJ1-2,TRBV25-1,TGTGCCAGCAGTGACCCGGGATTCCAGGCCGGCTACACCTTC,CASSDPGFQAGYTF
NA,NA,TRBJ1-2,TRBV20-1,TGCAGTGCGATAACAGGGTATGGCTACACCTTC,CSAITGYGYTF
NA,NA,TRBJ1-1,TRBV5-8,TGTGCCAGCAGCTTTAGTCAGGGGAGGACTGAAGCTTTCTTT,CASSFSQGRTEAFF
NA,TRBD1,TRBJ2-1,TRBV18,TGTGCCAGCTCACCAGCACAGGGGAATGAGCAGTTCTTC,CASSPAQGNEQFF
NA,NA,TRBJ1-2,TRBV11-2,TGTGCCAGCAGCTTAGGTGGGGGTTCTCAGAACCCATTTAAATATGGCTACACCTTC,CASSLGGGSQNPFKYGYTF
NA,NA,TRBJ2-2,TRBV7-9,TGTGCCAGCAGCCCCGGGGCTCGGGGCACCGGGGAGCTGTTTTTT,CASSPGARGTGELFF
once,NA,TRBJ1-1,TRBV5-4,TGTGCCAGCAGCCGAACGGCCTTAAACACTGAAGCTTTCTTT,CASSRTALNTEAFF
NA,NA,TRBJ2-7,TRBV12-5,TGTGCTATTGGGACGTCCTCCTACGAGCAGTACTTC,CAIGTSSYEQYF
NA,TRBD1,TRBJ2-5,TRBV19,TGTGCCAGTAGTATGATCGGGACAGGGGTCCAAGAGACCCAGTACTTC,CASSMIGTGVQETQYF
NA,NA,TRBJ2-1,TRBV6-6,TGTGCCAGCAGTTACGCCACCGACAGATACAATGAGCAGTTCTTC,CASSYATDRYNEQFF
NA,NA,TRBJ1-6,TRBV29-1,TGCAGCGTTCAAAAAGAGGGCAGGGAAAATTCACCCCTCCACTTT,CSVQKEGRENSPLHF
NA,TRBD1,TRBJ2-3,TRBV14,TGTGCCAGCAGCCAGGGACCGGGACAGTCTACAGATACGCAGTATTTT,CASSQGPGQSTDTQYF
once,NA,TRBJ2-3,TRBV7-9,TGTGCCAGCAGGCCCACGGGTGGATCAGATACGCAGTATTTT,CASRPTGGSDTQYF
NA,TRBD1,TRBJ1-4,TRBV6-1,TGTGCCAGCGAGGGGGGACAGCCTTTGAAACTGTTTTTT,CASEGGQPLKLFF
NA,NA,TRBJ2-5,TRBV4-1,TGCGCCAGCAGTCCCCCAGCGAAGACCCAGTACTTC,CASSPPAKTQYF
NA,NA,TRBJ1-5,TRBV5-1,TGCGCCAGCAGCTTGTGGGACGTCGGAGATCAGCCCCAGCATTTT,CASSLWDVGDQPQHF
NA,TRBD1,TRBJ2-5,TRBV18,TGTGCCAGCTCCCCCGGGACAGGGAACCAAGAGACCCAGTACTTC,CASSPGTGNQETQYF
NA,NA,TRBJ2-2,TRBV29-1,TGCAGCGTTGTCAAGCTAGGCACCGGGGAGCTGTTTTTT,CSVVKLGTGELFF
NA,NA,TRBJ1-2,TRBV7-9,TGTGCCAGCAGCCGGGGCCTGGGCGGTAACTATGGCTACACCTTC,CASSRGLGGNYGYTF
few,TRBD1,TRBJ2-7,TRBV19,TGTGCCACTGGACCGGGACAGGGGTCCTACGAGCAGTACTTC,CATGPGQGSYEQYF
NA,NA,TRBJ1-5,TRBV10-2,TGCGCCAGCAGTGGGCAGGGGAGTCAGCCCCAGCATTTT,CASSGQGSQPQHF
NA,TRBD1,TRBJ1-1,TRBV6-5,TGTGCCAGCAGTTCTGACAGGGTAACAAGAGCTTTCTTT,CASSSDRVTRAFF
NA,TRBD1,TRBJ2-1,TRBV28,TGTGCCAGCAGCCAACAGGGGTACGAGCAGTTCTTC,CASSQQGYEQFF
NA,NA,TRBJ2-5,TRBV5-1,TGCGCCAGCAGCTCCTCAGGGGGGGGAGAGACCCAGTACTTC,CASSSSGGGETQYF
once,NA,TRBJ1-3,TRBV6-5,TGTGCCAGCAGTGCCCCCTCTGGAAACACCATATATTTT,CASSAPSGNTIYF
NA,NA,TRBJ2-7,TRBV6-6,TGTGCCAGCAGTTACGGCGGGTCTTCCGAGCAGTACTTC,CASSYGGSSEQYF
NA,NA,TRBJ1-1,TRBV7-2,TGTGCCAGCAGCACGGACAGCCAACCCTTCACTGAAGCTTTCTTT,CASSTDSQPFTEAFF
NA,NA,TRBJ1-1,TRBV5-6,TGTGCCAGCACCAAAGACCGATTGAACACTGAAGCTTTCTTT,CASTKDRLNTEAFF
NA,TRBD2,TRBJ2-3,TRBV7-3,TGTGCCAGCAGCTTACTCGCGGGGGGCCGCACAGATACGCAGTATTTT,CASSLLAGGRTDTQYF
NA,NA,TRBJ1-1,TRBV14,TGTGCCAGCAGCCAAACGGCCCTGAGAATGAACACTGAAGCTTTCTTT,CASSQTALRMNTEAFF
NA,NA,TRBJ2-1,TRBV9,TGTGCCAGCAGCCCCGGGGGTCCCTACAATGAGCAGTTCTTC,CASSPGGPYNEQFF
NA,NA,TRBJ1-1,TRBV11-2,TGTGCCAGCAGCTCTACAGGAACCTTTATGAACACTGAAGCTTTCTTT,CASSSTGTFMNTEAFF
few,NA,TRBJ2-1,TRBV28,TGTGCCAGCAGTTCCCCTGATGGTAGGGGCAATGAGCAGTTCTTC,CASSSPDGRGNEQFF
once,NA,TRBJ2-2,TRBV2,TGTGCCAGCAGCGTAGGTACCGGGGAGCTGTTTTTT,CASSVGTGELFF
NA,TRBD1,TRBJ1-2,TRBV5-5,TGTGCCAGCAGCCCAGGACAGGGGGCGGGTGGCTACACCTTC,CASSPGQGAGGYTF
NA,TRBD2,TRBJ2-1,TRBV7-8,TGTGCCAGCAGCCCTTCGGGACTAGCGAACAATGAGCAGTTCTTC,CASSPSGLANNEQFF
NA,TRBD1,TRBJ1-2,TRBV2,TGTGCCAGCAGGGCCGGGACAGGGTACTCCGGCTACACCTTC,CASRAGTGYSGYTF
NA,NA,TRBJ1-2,TRBV29-1,TGCAGCGTTGAAGAGACCCGGGGCTACACCTTC,CSVEETRGYTF
NA,NA,TRBJ1-3,TRBV28,TGTGCCAGCAGTTTACCAGGCTTTCTCTCTGGAAACACCATATATTTT,CASSLPGFLSGNTIYF
NA,TRBD1,TRBJ2-2,TRBV7-6,TGTGCCAGCAGCTTAGGGACAGGGGTGCCCGGGGAGCTGTTTTTT,CASSLGTGVPGELFF
NA,NA,TRBJ2-7,TRBV6-6,TGTGCCAGCAGTGTGGCCGCAGGGGGGGGGTACGAGCAGTACTTC,CASSVAAGGGYEQYF
NA,TRBD1,TRBJ1-2,TRBV7-6,TGTGCCAGCAGCTATCACCGGACAGGGGACTATGGCTACACCTTC,CASSYHRTGDYGYTF
NA,NA,TRBJ2-7,TRBV11-2,TGTGCCAGCAGCTTAGATTCCCGGAGTGAGCAGTACTTC,CASSLDSRSEQYF
NA,NA,TRBJ2-3,TRBV18,TGTGCCAGCTCACCACCTGGCACAGATACGCAGTATTTT,CASSPPGTDTQYF
NA,NA,TRBJ2-6,TRBV5-1,TGCGCCAGCAGCTCTGACTTCTCTGGGGCCAACGTCCTGACTTTC,CASSSDFSGANVLTF
NA,NA,TRBJ2-7,TRBV5-1,TGCGCCAGCAGAACTAGCCCGCTGAACTCCTACGAGCAGTACTTC,CASRTSPLNSYEQYF
NA,NA,TRBJ1-6,TRBV6-1,TGTGCCAGCAGCTCCGGGACCAAGGATTCACCCCTCCACTTT,CASSSGTKDSPLHF
NA,TRBD1,TRBJ2-5,TRBV5-1,TGCGCCAGCAGCCGCTCCGGGACAGGGGAACGGACCCAGTACTTC,CASSRSGTGERTQYF